Shown below are 27 T cell receptor beta chains from a single sample sequenced in a study of T cell repertoires in cytomegalovirus infection. Via MiXCR, TCRdb re-called the reads, giving one row per CDR3 protein. The table lists around 710,000 distinct CDR3 sequences, 25% to 35% of them singletons, with around 13% in the top ten. These receptors are not linked to any known antigen. Material: cultured CD8+ T cells from PBMCs, obtained from culture after CMV antigen stimulation. These receptors were obtained from a human donor in good health (CMV status not recorded). Some clones in this sample may be carry-over from other donors' samples.

The chain is built from TRBV19 and TRBJ2-1; the D gene is possibly TRBD1 (5 bases). V was trimmed by 5 bases and J by 6 bases, leaving 11 bases between them. The CDR3 consists of 13 residues. Germline V lookup: CDR1 LNHDA, CDR2 SQIVND (reference sequence). CDR3 DNA: TGTGCCAGTAGTTTGACAGACTCCAATGAGCAGTTCTTC. Encoded protein: CASSLTDSNEQFF.

V is TRBV19 and J is TRBJ2-5, with TRBD2 identical over 11 bases. V lost 5 bases and J lost 5; bases outside the gene matches: 4. In germline, CDR1 is LNHDA, CDR2 SQIVND (reference sequence). The CDR3 runs 14 residues. The CDR3 region is CASSETSGAETQYF. The CDR3 DNA follows: TGTGCCAGTAGTGAGACTAGCGGGGCGGAGACCCAGTACTTC.

The chain uses TRBV6-6 and TRBJ2-5; D remains ambiguous. Per germline, CDR1 MNHNY and CDR2 SVGAGI (reference sequence). This CDR3 contains 15 residues. The germline V and J ends were trimmed by 2 bases and 1 base, with 11 bases remaining between them. In DNA form, the CDR3 reads TGTGCCAGCAGTTACGTCCCAGGCTCCCAAGAGACCCAGTACTTC. This gives the protein CASSYVPGSQETQYF.

The chain uses TRBV7-6 and TRBJ2-5, with 8 bases identical to TRBD1. The length of the CDR3 is 15 residues. Germline V gene data show CDR1 as SGHVS and CDR2 as FNYEAQ. V was clipped by 4 bases and J by 5 bases; unmatched bases: 9. The CDR3 is CASSYEGQGWETQYF. CDR3 coding DNA: TGTGCCAGCAGCTACGAAGGACAGGGATGGGAGACCCAGTACTTC.

The chain carries TRBV29-1 and TRBJ1-2, with TRBD1 as a possible D gene (6 bases). Germline CDR1 reads SQVTM; CDR2 reads ANQGSEA. The CDR3 has 15 residues. Trimming removed 4 bases from V and 2 bases from J, with 17 bases in between. The CDR3 loop is CSVVGEQGTNYGYTF. As DNA, the CDR3 is TGCAGCGTTGTCGGCGAGCAGGGGACCAACTATGGCTACACCTTC.

About this clonotype itself: This sequence may be a read error, since a much larger clone differs from it by one base. V is TRBV27 and J is TRBJ1-1; D is unresolved. The V gene lost 6 bases and the J gene lost 2 bases, with 7 bases spanning the gap. The germline CDR1 and CDR2 sequences are MNHEY and SMNVEV (reference sequence). The CDR3 sequence is 12 residues long. In nucleotides, the CDR3 is TGTGCCAGCAGCGGCAAAAACACTGAAGCTTTCTTT. Protein: CASSGKNTEAFF.

The rearrangement joins TRBV20-1 to TRBJ2-2, with 7 bases matching TRBD1. V shed 5 bases, J shed 0 bases, and the junction held 6 bases outside the gene matches. The CDR3 runs to 15 residues. Germline V lookup: CDR1 DFQATT, CDR2 SNEGSKA (reference sequence). The CDR3 nucleotides are TGCAGTGCTTTTTGGACAGGAGCGAACACCGGGGAGCTGTTTTTT. It codes for CSAFWTGANTGELFF.

This clonotype was detected only once. V and J are TRBV12-3 or TRBV12-4 and TRBJ1-5; the D gene is possibly TRBD1 (5 bases). The CDR3 has 16 amino acids. Trimming took 0 bases from V and 9 from J, leaving 18 bases between them. DNA of the CDR3: TGTGCCAGCAGTTTAGCGTCGGTGGCAGGGTTTACGCCCCAGCATTTT. Residues: CASSLASVAGFTPQHF.

This clonotype turned up a few times. The chain has TRBV12-3 or TRBV12-4 and TRBJ2-7; D unresolved. V lost 4 bases to trimming and J lost 3 bases, with 7 bases between them. The CDR3 contains 12 residues. The DNA for the CDR3 is TGTGCCAGCAGTTCGATCTTCTACGAGCAGTACTTC. Protein: CASSSIFYEQYF.

V and J are TRBV29-1 and TRBJ2-7; 7 bases line up with TRBD1. The length of the CDR3 is 11 residues. With V trimmed by 6 bases and J by 9 bases, 8 bases remained unmatched. Germline CDR1 reads SQVTM; CDR2 reads ANQGSEA. The CDR3 bases are TGCAGCGTAATCACAGGGGCAGGGCAGTACGTC. Protein sequence: CSVITGAGQYV.

This clonotype was detected only a few times. The chain joins TRBV19 to TRBJ1-2; 7 bases fit TRBD1. The CDR3 has 15 residues. Trimming cost V 3 bases and J 10 bases; bases outside gene matches: 14. Germline lookup yields CDR1 LNHDA and CDR2 SQIVND (reference sequence). CDR3 sequence reads: CASSISLRDSEIYTF. For the CDR3, the DNA is TGTGCCAGTAGTATCTCCCTACGGGACAGCGAGATCTACACCTTC.

V usage is TRBV14 and J usage is TRBJ1-2; no reliable D call. Germline V gene sequence: CDR1 SGHDN, CDR2 FVKESK. Deletions cut 2 bases from V and 1 base from J, with 11 bases between. This CDR3 contains 15 residues. The CDR3: CASSQTRRINYGYTF. CDR3 in DNA: TGTGCCAGCAGCCAAACCAGGCGGATTAACTATGGCTACACCTTC.

The genes are TRBV27 and TRBJ2-3; TRBD2 matches 7 bases. V shed 5 bases and J 2 bases; nucleotides not matched to a gene: 7. Germline V CDR1 and CDR2: MNHEY, SMNVEV (reference sequence). CDR3 length: 15 residues. The CDR3 reads CASSTIGTTTDTQYF. The CDR3 DNA reads as TGTGCCAGCAGTACTATCGGGACTACCACAGATACGCAGTATTTT.

V gene TRBV2 combines with J gene TRBJ1-5; TRBD1 aligns across 10 bases. The CDR3 extends over 15 amino acids. V shed 5 bases and J 8 bases; nucleotides not matched to a gene: 9. Germline values: CDR1 SNHLY, CDR2 FYNNEI. The CDR3 loop reads CASSPGQGLAEPQHF. CDR3 sequence (DNA): TGTGCCAGCAGTCCGGGACAGGGGTTGGCAGAGCCCCAGCATTTT.

In nucleotides, the CDR3 is TGTGCCAGCAGTTCCCCACAGGGGAGTCTATCGTGGAACACTGAAGCTTTCTTT. It yields the protein CASSSPQGSLSWNTEAFF. The chain has TRBV28 and TRBJ1-1, with 7 bases identical to TRBD1. The CDR3 runs to 18 residues. Germline CDR1 reads MDHEN; CDR2 reads SYDVKM. The V segment lost 4 bases and the J segment 1 base; nucleotides outside the gene matches: 15. The full variable domain, rest sourced from reference TRBV28 and TRBJ1-1, is DVKVTQSSRYLVKRTGEKVFLECVQDMDHENMFWYRQDPGLGLRLIYFSYDVKMKEKGDIPEGYSVSREKKERFSLILESASTNQTSMYLCASSSPQGSLSWNTEAFFGQGTRLTVV.

The CDR3 reads CATSGQGSQETQYF. The CDR3 DNA is TGTGCCACCTCGGGACAGGGCTCCCAAGAGACCCAGTACTTC. This chain connects TRBV12-3 or TRBV12-4 to TRBJ2-5; 9 nucleotides agree with TRBD1. The CDR3 consists of 14 residues. V trimming: 10 bases; J trimming: 1 base; junction bases outside the gene matches: 7.

This chain uses TRBV9 with TRBJ2-1; TRBD2 aligns across 10 bases. Per the germline V gene, CDR1 is SGDLS and CDR2 is YYNGEE. With 2 bases clipped from V and 7 bases from J, the junction kept 12 bases outside the gene matches. The CDR3 contains 17 residues. CDR3 loop: CASSVPSGGARSNEQFF. The CDR3 DNA sequence: TGTGCCAGCAGCGTTCCGAGCGGGGGGGCCAGGTCGAATGAGCAGTTCTTC.

This clonotype came up a few times. This chain joins TRBV6-2 or TRBV6-3 and TRBJ1-1; 9 nucleotides match TRBD1. Looked up from germline, CDR1 is MNHEY and CDR2 is SVGEGT. The CDR3 runs to 15 residues. The junction had 4 bases not matched to a gene; V was cut back by 2 bases and J by 3 bases. The CDR3 DNA reads as TGTGCCAGCAGTTACGGGGACAGGGACGACACTGAAGCTTTCTTT. This translates into CASSYGDRDDTEAFF.

This clonotype was counted many times. This chain links TRBV7-2 with TRBJ2-3; TRBD2 matches 13 bases. This CDR3 is 17 amino acids long. J lost 9 bases, V lost 5 bases, and 14 bases had no gene match. CDR1 and CDR2 (germline): SGHTA, FQGNSA. The CDR3 DNA follows: TGTGCCAGCAGCCCGGGACTAGCGGGGATCCTTCTTGACACGCAGTATTTT. It encodes CASSPGLAGILLDTQYF. The variable domain in full, completed from reference TRBV7-2 and TRBJ2-3, reads GAGVSQSPSNKVTEKGKDVELRCDPISGHTALYWYRQSLGQGLEFLIYFQGNSAPDKSGLPSDRFSAERTGGSVSTLTIQRTQQEDSAVYLCASSPGLAGILLDTQYFGPGTRLTVL.

This clonotype was counted at least ten times. This CDR3 is CASSSSGGSYEQYV. CDR3 nucleotide sequence: TGTGCCAGCAGTTCTAGCGGGGGATCCTACGAGCAGTACGTC. The gene calls are TRBV7-2 and TRBJ2-7; 10 bases map to TRBD2. V was pared by 6 bases and J by 1 base, with 3 bases of the junction left unmatched. The CDR3 has 14 amino acids. From germline, CDR1 is SGHTA and CDR2 FQGNSA.

As to this clonotype: A clone one base away is much larger, so this may be a read error. The J gene is TRBJ1-4, the V gene TRBV7-9; D is perhaps TRBD1 (5 bases). V was clipped by 7 bases and J by 5 bases, with 17 bases between them. This CDR3 is 15 amino acids long. The germline CDR1 and CDR2 sequences are SEHNR and FQNEAQ (reference sequence). CDR3 amino acids: CASTLGGWRNEKLFF. DNA of the CDR3: TGTGCCAGCACCCTCGGGGGGTGGCGAAATGAAAAACTGTTTTTT. Supplemented by reference TRBV7-9 and TRBJ1-4, the full variable domain reads DTGVSQNPRHKITKRGQNVTFRCDPISEHNRLYWYRQTLGQGPEFLTYFQNEAQLEKSRLLSDRFSAERPKGSFSTLEIQRTEQGDSAMYLCASTLGGWRNEKLFFGSGTQLSVL.

This clonotype was counted many times. J is TRBJ2-3 and V is TRBV7-2; a weak D match, TRBD2 (6 bases). Germline values: CDR1 SGHTA, CDR2 FQGNSA. The CDR3 loop spans 15 amino acids. Trimming removed 5 bases from V and 1 base from J, with 13 bases in between. The CDR3 reads CASSPSAPGTDTQYF. The CDR3 DNA reads as TGTGCCAGCAGCCCTAGCGCCCCCGGCACAGATACGCAGTATTTT.

This clonotype has a handful of counts. The chain uses TRBV19 and TRBJ1-2, with 7 bases that match TRBD1. V gave up 11 bases and J gave up 2 bases; unmatched junction bases: 5. Germline loops: CDR1 LNHDA, CDR2 SQIVND (reference sequence). This CDR3 region has 12 residues. The CDR3 region has the DNA TGTGCCCACAGGGGTGTGAACTATGGCTACACCTTC. Protein product: CAHRGVNYGYTF.

This clonotype was recorded a few times. V is TRBV10-3 and J is TRBJ1-1; D uncertain. The CDR3 has 15 residues. The V gene's germline CDR1 is ENHRY and CDR2 SYGVKD. V was pared by 0 bases and J by 4 bases, with 12 bases between. CDR3 protein: CAISESNSEVTEAFF. For the CDR3, the DNA is TGTGCCATCAGTGAGTCGAATTCAGAGGTCACTGAAGCTTTCTTT.

This clonotype was found a few times. This sequence joins TRBV10-3 and TRBJ1-2, with a weak D call TRBD1 (5 bases). CDR3 length: 13 amino acids. V shed 3 bases and J shed 8 bases, with 13 bases lying between them. Germline CDR1 ENHRY, CDR2 SYGVKD. The CDR3 sequence is CAISEDSPWGYTF. The CDR3 DNA reads TGTGCCATCAGTGAAGACAGCCCCTGGGGCTACACCTTC.

V is TRBV12-3 or TRBV12-4 and J is TRBJ2-5; the match to TRBD1 covers 9 bases. This CDR3 spans 15 amino acids. The trim removed 4 bases at V and 0 bases at J, leaving 3 bases unmatched. CDR3 DNA: TGTGCCAGCAGTTGGACAGGGGATAACCAAGAGACCCAGTACTTC. Protein sequence: CASSWTGDNQETQYF.

This clonotype showed up just a few times. The V gene is TRBV6-5, the J gene TRBJ2-1, with 7 bases lining up with TRBD2. The J segment lost 0 bases and the V segment lost 1 base, leaving 6 bases of the junction unmatched. Germline V gene sequence: CDR1 MNHEY, CDR2 SVGAGI. The CDR3 runs to 17 residues. The CDR3 DNA reads TGTGCCAGCAGTTACTACCCGCGGGGGAGCTCCTACAATGAGCAGTTCTTC. Its translation: CASSYYPRGSSYNEQFF.